The following is a T cell receptor (beta chain) sequence with its context. Germline assignment: CDR1 MRHNA and CDR2 SNTAGT. The V end was cut by 2 bases, the J end by 10 bases, with 10 bases between. CDR3 length equals 12 residues. Authors' processing steps: By means of reference gene primer amplification, nucleated cell counts were estimated. Some clones are missing from TCRdb's copy, which holds only in-frame ones; the method was immunoSEQ multiplex PCR. V, J and clone size derive from that table, while D and trimming were established from the DNA sequence. This sample has almost 95,000 clones, with about 71% found just once. This sample is part of a study of blood T cell repertoires in COVID-19. Study details: PBMCs, B-cell-depleted T cells, or T cells were the source of the cDNA or gDNA that made up the material.

The chain has TRBV6-4 and TRBJ2-3; perhaps TRBD1 as D (6 bases). The source is a woman in her sixties or seventies in a cohort sampled during active or convalescent COVID-19. The specimen sequenced was peripheral blood. CDR3 nucleotides: TGTGCCAGCAGTGACCAGGGGTTTGCGCAGTATTTT. It yields the protein CASSDQGFAQYF.